The T cell receptor beta chain under discussion was sequenced for a study of OX40 agonist ivuxolimab in advanced cancers. Study overall: Participants averaged approximately 65 years of age (range about 23 to 80) and were approximately 81% male.

There are 13 residues in the CDR3. Trimming cost V 3 bases and J 2 bases, with 7 bases left between them. CDR1 and CDR2 from the germline V gene are SEHNR and FQNEAQ (reference sequence). This clone came up a few times. Repertoires were generated with immunoSEQ multiplex PCR, while TCRdb's copy carries only in-frame clones and drops some. In the table there are about 73,000 clones, roughly 90% of which are singletons. This sequence was found in an adult with an advanced solid tumor such as melanoma, head and neck, liver or kidney cancer. Sequencing was performed on CD4+ or CD8+ T cells sorted from blood, taken in a trial of the OX40 agonist ivuxolimab. The chain combines TRBV7-9 with TRBJ1-1; D not resolved. The CDR3, as DNA: TGTGCCAGCAGCTTCGTTCGAAACACTGAAGCTTTCTTT. This sequence encodes CASSFVRNTEAFF.